The clone carrying this T cell receptor (beta chain) was found once. This sample is part of a study of glioma-infiltrating T cells. V was pared by 8 bases and J by 2 bases, with 15 bases between. This CDR3 comprises 14 residues. CDR1 MNHEY and CDR2 SVGEGT come from the germline V gene. The iRepertoire nested amplicon-rescue multiplex PCR amplified TCR alpha and beta CDR3s from RNA. TCRdb reprocessed the multiplex PCR reads via MiXCR and lists one record per CDR3 protein. The table records some 120,000 distinct CDR3 sequences, 20% to 25% of them present only once. This TCR derives from a human donor with low-grade glioma or glioblastoma, undergoing nonglioma brain surgery, or in good health (not recorded which). The sample taken for sequencing was glioma tissue, nonneoplastic brain tissue, or PBMCs (not recorded which). V is TRBV6-2 or TRBV6-3 and J is TRBJ2-5; no clear D gene. CDR3 DNA: TGTGCCAGCTCCACCAACGGCAGGCAAGAGACCCAGTACTTC. It is translated as CASSTNGRQETQYF.